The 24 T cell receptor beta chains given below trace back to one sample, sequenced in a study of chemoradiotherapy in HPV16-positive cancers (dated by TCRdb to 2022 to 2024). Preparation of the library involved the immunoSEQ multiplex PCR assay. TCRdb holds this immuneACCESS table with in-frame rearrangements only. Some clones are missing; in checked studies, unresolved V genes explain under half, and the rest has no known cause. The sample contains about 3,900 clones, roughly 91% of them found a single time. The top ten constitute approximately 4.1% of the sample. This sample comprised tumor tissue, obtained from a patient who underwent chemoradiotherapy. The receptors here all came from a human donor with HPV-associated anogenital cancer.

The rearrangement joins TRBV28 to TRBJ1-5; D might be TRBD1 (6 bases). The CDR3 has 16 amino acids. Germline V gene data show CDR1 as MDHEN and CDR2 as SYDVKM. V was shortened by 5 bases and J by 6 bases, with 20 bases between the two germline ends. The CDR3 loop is CASSELVGGGRQPQHF. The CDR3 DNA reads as TGTGCCAGCAGTGAATTGGTCGGGGGGGGCCGTCAGCCCCAGCATTTT.

CDR3 bases: TGTGCCAGCAGCTCATACAGGGGGCGCGGCACAGATACGCAGTATTTT. This codes for CASSSYRGRGTDTQYF. This rearrangement joins TRBV7-2 to TRBJ2-3, with 9 bases matching TRBD1. The CDR3 extends over 16 amino acids. Germline V gives CDR1 SGHTA, CDR2 FQGNSA. V dropped 4 bases and J dropped 1; count of bases not matched to a gene: 6.

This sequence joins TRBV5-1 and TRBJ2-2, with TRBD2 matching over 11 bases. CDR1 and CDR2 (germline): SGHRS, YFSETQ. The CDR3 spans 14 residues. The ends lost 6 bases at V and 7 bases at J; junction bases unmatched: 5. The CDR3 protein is CASMTSGVGGELFF. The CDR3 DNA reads TGCGCCAGCATGACTAGCGGGGTCGGCGGGGAGCTGTTTTTT.

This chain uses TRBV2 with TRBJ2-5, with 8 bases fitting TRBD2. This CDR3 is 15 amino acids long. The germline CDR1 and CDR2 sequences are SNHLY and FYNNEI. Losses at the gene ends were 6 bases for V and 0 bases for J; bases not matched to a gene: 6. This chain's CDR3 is CASSHGRGDQETQYF. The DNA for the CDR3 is TGTGCCAGCAGCCACGGGCGGGGGGACCAAGAGACCCAGTACTTC.

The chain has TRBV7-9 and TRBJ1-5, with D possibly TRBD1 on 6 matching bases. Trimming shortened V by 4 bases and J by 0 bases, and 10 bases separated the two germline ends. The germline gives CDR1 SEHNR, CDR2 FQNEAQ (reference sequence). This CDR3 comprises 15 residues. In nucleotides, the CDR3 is TGTGCCAGCAGCTCGCAGGGGAGTAGCAATCAGCCCCAGCATTTT. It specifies CASSSQGSSNQPQHF.

CDR3 region: CASSPREGDEAFF. In DNA form, the CDR3 reads TGTGCCAGCTCACCACGCGAAGGGGACGAAGCTTTCTTT. This chain connects TRBV18 to TRBJ1-1, with TRBD1 as a possible D gene (5 bases). CDR1 is KGHSH and CDR2 is LQKENI in the germline V gene. Trimming pared 1 base from V and 8 bases from J, leaving 11 bases between. The CDR3 length is 13 residues. The full variable domain, completed using reference TRBV18 and TRBJ1-1, is NAGVMQNPRHLVRRRGQEARLRCSPMKGHSHVYWYRQLPEEGLKFMVYLQKENIIDESGMPKERFSAEFPKEGPSILRIQQVVRGDSAAYFCASSPREGDEAFFGQGTRLTVV.

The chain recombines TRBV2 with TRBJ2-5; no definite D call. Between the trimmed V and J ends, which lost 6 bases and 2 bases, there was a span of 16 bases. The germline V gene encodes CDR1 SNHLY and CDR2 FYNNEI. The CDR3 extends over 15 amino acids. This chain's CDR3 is CASRKEVGQQETQYF. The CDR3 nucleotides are TGTGCCAGCAGGAAGGAAGTTGGTCAGCAAGAGACCCAGTACTTC.

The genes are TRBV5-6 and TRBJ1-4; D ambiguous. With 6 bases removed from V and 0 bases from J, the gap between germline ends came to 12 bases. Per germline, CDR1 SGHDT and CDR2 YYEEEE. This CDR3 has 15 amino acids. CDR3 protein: CASKLRGATNEKLFF. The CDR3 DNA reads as TGTGCCAGCAAGCTTCGCGGAGCAACTAATGAAAAACTGTTTTTT.

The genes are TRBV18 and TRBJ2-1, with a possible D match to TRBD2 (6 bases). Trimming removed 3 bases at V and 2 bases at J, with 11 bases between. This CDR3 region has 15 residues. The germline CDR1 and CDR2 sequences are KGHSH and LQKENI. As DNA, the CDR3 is TGTGCCAGCTCACCGCGGGACGGCACCTACAATGAGCAGTTCTTC. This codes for CASSPRDGTYNEQFF.

The CDR3 region is CASRRQEGNEQFF. The CDR3 nucleotides are TGCGCCAGCAGACGACAGGAAGGGAATGAGCAGTTCTTC. The rearrangement uses TRBV5-1 and TRBJ2-1, with D possibly being TRBD1 (6 bases). Trimming pared 5 bases from V and 7 bases from J, leaving 13 bases between. CDR1 SGHRS and CDR2 YFSETQ come from the germline V gene. There are 13 residues in the CDR3.

This CDR3 reads CASAVRGNTEAFF. DNA for the CDR3: TGTGCCAGCGCGGTCCGGGGCAACACTGAAGCTTTCTTT. This chain joins TRBV7-3 and TRBJ1-1; TRBD1 is a possible D gene (5 bases). CDR3 length: 13 amino acids. V lost 8 bases and J lost 2, with 12 bases in between. From germline, CDR1 is SGHTA and CDR2 FQGTGA.

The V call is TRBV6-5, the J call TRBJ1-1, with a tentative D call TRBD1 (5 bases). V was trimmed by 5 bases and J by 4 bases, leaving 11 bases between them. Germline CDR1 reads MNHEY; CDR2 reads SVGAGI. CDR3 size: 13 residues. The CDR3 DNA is TGTGCCAGCAGTCCCCTCGGGGCCACTGAAGCTTTCTTT. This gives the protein CASSPLGATEAFF.

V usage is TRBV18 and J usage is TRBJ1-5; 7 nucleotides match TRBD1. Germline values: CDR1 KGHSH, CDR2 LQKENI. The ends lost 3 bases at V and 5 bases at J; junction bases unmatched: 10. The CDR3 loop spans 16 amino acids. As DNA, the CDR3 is TGTGCCAGCTCACCCAACAGGGGTAGGAGTGATCAGCCCCAGCATTTT. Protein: CASSPNRGRSDQPQHF.

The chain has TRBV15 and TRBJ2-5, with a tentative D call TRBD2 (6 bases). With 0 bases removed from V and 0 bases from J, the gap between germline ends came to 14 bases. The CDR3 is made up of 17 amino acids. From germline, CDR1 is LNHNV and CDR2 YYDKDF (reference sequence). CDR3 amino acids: CATSRDRPLAYQETQYF. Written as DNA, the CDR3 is TGTGCCACCAGCAGAGATCGACCGCTAGCGTACCAAGAGACCCAGTACTTC. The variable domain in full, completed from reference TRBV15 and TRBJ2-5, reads DAMVIQNPRYQVTQFGKPVTLSCSQTLNHNVMYWYQQKSSQAPKLLFHYYDKDFNNEADTPDNFQSRRPNTSFCFLDIRSPGLGDTAMYLCATSRDRPLAYQETQYFGPGTRLLVL.

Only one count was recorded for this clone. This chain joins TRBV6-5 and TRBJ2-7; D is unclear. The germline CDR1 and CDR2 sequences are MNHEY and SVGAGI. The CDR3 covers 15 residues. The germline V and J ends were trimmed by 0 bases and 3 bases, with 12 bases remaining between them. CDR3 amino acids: CASSYSTGQYYEQYF. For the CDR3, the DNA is TGTGCCAGCAGTTACTCGACCGGTCAATACTACGAGCAGTACTTC.

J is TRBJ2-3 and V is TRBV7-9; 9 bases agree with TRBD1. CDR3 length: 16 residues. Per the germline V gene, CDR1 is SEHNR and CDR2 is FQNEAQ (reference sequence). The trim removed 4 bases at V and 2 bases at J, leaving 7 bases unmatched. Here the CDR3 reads CASSSGQGTFTDTQYF. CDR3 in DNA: TGTGCCAGCAGCTCAGGACAGGGGACATTCACAGATACGCAGTATTTT.

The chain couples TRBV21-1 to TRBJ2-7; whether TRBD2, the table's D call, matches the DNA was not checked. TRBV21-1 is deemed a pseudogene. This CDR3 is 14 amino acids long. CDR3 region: CASSKPTSLYEQYF. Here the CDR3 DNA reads TGTGCCAGCAGCAAACCTACTAGCCTCTACGAGCAGTACTTC.

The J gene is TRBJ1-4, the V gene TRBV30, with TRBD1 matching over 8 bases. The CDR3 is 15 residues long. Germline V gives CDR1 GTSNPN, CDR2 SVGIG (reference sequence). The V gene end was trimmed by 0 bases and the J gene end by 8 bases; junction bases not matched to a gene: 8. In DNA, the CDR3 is TGTGCCTGGAGTGTACTAGGGGGACAGGCCGAAAAACTGTTTTTT. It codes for CAWSVLGGQAEKLFF.

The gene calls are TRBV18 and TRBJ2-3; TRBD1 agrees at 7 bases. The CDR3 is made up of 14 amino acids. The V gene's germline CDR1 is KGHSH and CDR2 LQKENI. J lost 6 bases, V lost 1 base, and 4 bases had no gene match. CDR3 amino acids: CASSPQAGGDTQYF. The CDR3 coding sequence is TGTGCCAGCTCACCACAGGCAGGGGGTGATACGCAGTATTTT.

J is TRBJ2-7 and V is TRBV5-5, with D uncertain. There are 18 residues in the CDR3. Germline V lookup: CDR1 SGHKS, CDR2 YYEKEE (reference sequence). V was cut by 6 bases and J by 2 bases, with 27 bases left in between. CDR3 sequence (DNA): TGTGCCAGCACCCTCTACAGTAGGCCCTCTACACTAACCTACGAGCAGTACTTC. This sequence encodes CASTLYSRPSTLTYEQYF.

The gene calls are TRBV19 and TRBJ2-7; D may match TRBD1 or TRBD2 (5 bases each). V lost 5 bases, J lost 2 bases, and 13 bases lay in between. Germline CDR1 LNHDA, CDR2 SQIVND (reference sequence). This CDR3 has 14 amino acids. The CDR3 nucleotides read TGTGCCAGTAGTTGGGGGTGGGGGACCTACGAGCAGTACTTC. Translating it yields CASSWGWGTYEQYF.

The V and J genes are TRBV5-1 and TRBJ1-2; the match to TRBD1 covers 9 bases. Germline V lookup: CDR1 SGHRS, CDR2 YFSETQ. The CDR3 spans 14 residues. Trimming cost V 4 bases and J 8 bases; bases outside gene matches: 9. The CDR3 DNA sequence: TGCGCCAGCAGCCCGGACAGGGGTACAGGCGGCTACACCTTC. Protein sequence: CASSPDRGTGGYTF.

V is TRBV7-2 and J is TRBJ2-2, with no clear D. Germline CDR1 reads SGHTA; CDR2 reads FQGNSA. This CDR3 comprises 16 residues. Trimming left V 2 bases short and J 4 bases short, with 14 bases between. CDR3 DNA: TGTGCCAGCAGCTTATGGGCCTTGGAACTCACCGGGGAGCTGTTTTTT. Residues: CASSLWALELTGELFF.

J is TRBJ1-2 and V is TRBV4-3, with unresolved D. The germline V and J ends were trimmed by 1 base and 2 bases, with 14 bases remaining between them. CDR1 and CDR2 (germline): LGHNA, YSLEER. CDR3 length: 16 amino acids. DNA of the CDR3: TGCGCCAGCAGCCAAGGAGTCGCGGCGGTAAACTATGGCTACACCTTC. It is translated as CASSQGVAAVNYGYTF.